Shown below are 16 T cell receptor beta chains from a single sample sequenced in a study of cytomegalovirus exposure and HLA in healthy donors. With 60 Vbeta and 13 Jbeta primers, the PCR was carried out. TCRdb's table, derived via immunoSEQ multiplex PCR, lists solely in-frame clones and lacks some. The table has 180,000 or so clones, around 77% seen once. Sequenced input: PBMCs. The receptors shown here come from a woman aged 25 to 39 in good health and CMV-seronegative.

The chain carries TRBV7-9 and TRBJ2-7; D might be TRBD1 (6 bases). This CDR3 has 15 residues. V was cut by 5 bases and J by 2 bases, with 16 bases left in between. Germline V gives CDR1 SEHNR, CDR2 FQNEAQ (reference sequence). The CDR3 DNA is TGTGCCAGCAGCCCGCGGAAGGGACACCCCTACGAGCAGTACTTC. This codes for CASSPRKGHPYEQYF. Filled out from reference TRBV7-9 and TRBJ2-7, the complete variable domain reads DTGVSQNPRHKITKRGQNVTFRCDPISEHNRLYWYRQTLGQGPEFLTYFQNEAQLEKSRLLSDRFSAERPKGSFSTLEIQRTEQGDSAMYLCASSPRKGHPYEQYFGPGTRLTVT.

This chain links TRBV2 with TRBJ2-5; D not certain. Germline lookup yields CDR1 SNHLY and CDR2 FYNNEI. Trimming cost V 6 bases and J 4 bases, with 15 bases left between them. This CDR3 region has 14 residues. Here the CDR3 DNA reads TGTGCCAGCAGCGTACTCTCCCAGGCAGAGACCCAGTACTTC. This encodes CASSVLSQAETQYF.

This clone has just one count. This sequence joins TRBV6-6 and TRBJ2-1; weak D call: TRBD1 (5 bases). The CDR3 covers 14 residues. V shed 8 bases and J shed 3 bases, with 14 bases lying between them. CDR1 is MNHNY and CDR2 is SVGAGI in the germline V gene (reference sequence). The DNA of the CDR3 is TGTGCCAGCCTGACTGGACAACTCTACAATGAGCAGTTCTTC. This sequence encodes CASLTGQLYNEQFF.

This sequence joins TRBV15 and TRBJ1-5; D may be TRBD1 (6 bases). Germline lookup yields CDR1 LNHNV and CDR2 YYDKDF (reference sequence). The CDR3 runs to 15 residues. V dropped 5 bases and J dropped 4 bases, with 15 bases sitting between them. CDR3 protein: CATSFSNRENQPQHF. DNA for the CDR3: TGTGCCACCAGCTTCTCCAACAGGGAAAATCAGCCCCAGCATTTT.

The count of this clone is one. The sample holds other DNA sequences that translate to the same CDR3. The gene calls are TRBV5-1 and TRBJ2-1, with 11 positions matching TRBD2. CDR1 and CDR2 (germline): SGHRS, YFSETQ. This CDR3 comprises 15 residues. J lost 3 bases, V lost 3 bases, and 2 bases had no gene match. The DNA for the CDR3 is TGCGCCAGCAGCTCGGGACTAGCGGACTACAATGAGCAGTTCTTC. It is translated as CASSSGLADYNEQFF.

A few counts support this clone. The chain joins TRBV6-5 to TRBJ1-4; 9 bases are shared with TRBD1. Germline V gene data show CDR1 as MNHEY and CDR2 as SVGAGI. After removal of 2 bases from V and 8 bases from J, the junction contained 6 bases not matched to a gene. The CDR3 contains 15 residues. The CDR3: CASSYGTGGGEKLFF. CDR3 nucleotides: TGTGCCAGCAGTTACGGAACAGGGGGCGGCGAAAAACTGTTTTTT.

This clone was detected only a few times. The J gene is TRBJ1-2, the V gene TRBV29-1; D is possibly TRBD1 (6 bases). With 2 bases removed from V and 8 bases from J, the gap between germline ends came to 12 bases. CDR3 length: 12 amino acids. The germline V gene encodes CDR1 SQVTM and CDR2 ANQGSEA. This CDR3 reads CSVERLGAGYTF. The CDR3 nucleotides are TGCAGCGTTGAACGACTGGGGGCCGGCTACACCTTC.

This chain uses TRBV5-4 with TRBJ1-2, with D maybe TRBD1 (5 bases). Germline CDR1 is SGHNT and CDR2 is YYREEE (reference sequence). Trimming left V 5 bases short and J 8 bases short, with 13 bases between. The CDR3 is 12 amino acids. The DNA of the CDR3 is TGTGCCAGCAGTGGGCAGGGCAAAGGCTACACCTTC. Translation: CASSGQGKGYTF.

CDR3 sequence (DNA): TGTGCCAGCAACCCGACGGGAGATACGCAGTATTTT. Protein sequence: CASNPTGDTQYF. The rearrangement joins TRBV6-5 to TRBJ2-3; D is unresolved. The ends were cut back, 7 bases at V and 5 bases at J, with 10 bases in the middle. The length of the CDR3 is 12 residues. Germline V CDR1 and CDR2: MNHEY, SVGAGI.

This clone was recorded once. In nucleotides, the CDR3 is TGTGCCAGCAGCCCGACAGACAGGGGGCAGGGGAATTCACCCCTCCACTTT. This codes for CASSPTDRGQGNSPLHF. The rearrangement uses TRBV25-1 and TRBJ1-6, with TRBD1 matching 10 bases. The CDR3 runs to 17 residues. V lost 6 bases and J lost 7; bases outside the gene matches: 12. Germline V gene data show CDR1 as MGHDK and CDR2 as SYGVNS.

The rearrangement links TRBV19 to TRBJ1-5; perhaps TRBD1 as D (5 bases). CDR3 length: 15 amino acids. The germline V gene encodes CDR1 LNHDA and CDR2 SQIVND (reference sequence). V gave up 0 bases and J gave up 0 bases, with 6 bases separating them. The CDR3 DNA follows: TGTGCCAGTAGTATAGACGGGGGTAGCAATCAGCCCCAGCATTTT. Amino acids: CASSIDGGSNQPQHF.

This chain links TRBV12-2 with TRBJ2-4; the D segment call TRBD1 is taken from the table without a DNA check. TRBV12-2 constitutes a pseudogene. This CDR3 region has 16 residues. The CDR3 sequence: CASRLGIQNTKNIQYF. In DNA, the CDR3 is TGTGCAAGTCGCCTAGGTATACAGAACACCAAAAACATTCAGTACTTC.

The CDR3 DNA reads TGTGCCAGCAGCCAAGATGGGACACGGTACTACGAGCAGTACTTC. Protein sequence: CASSQDGTRYYEQYF. V is TRBV14 and J is TRBJ2-7; D is perhaps TRBD1 (6 bases). V was shortened by 0 bases and J by 3 bases, with 12 bases between the two germline ends. The length of the CDR3 is 15 residues. In germline, CDR1 is SGHDN, CDR2 FVKESK.

The V call is TRBV10-2, the J call TRBJ1-2; 9 positions agree with TRBD1. Unmatched junction bases numbered 15, after V lost 5 bases and J lost 8 bases. CDR1 and CDR2 from the germline V gene are WSHSY and SAAADI. The CDR3 spans 16 residues. The CDR3 here is CASSSQRQGESRGYTF. The CDR3 DNA reads TGCGCCAGCAGTTCCCAGAGACAGGGGGAATCGCGGGGCTACACCTTC.

The chain recombines TRBV11-2 with TRBJ1-2; D unclear. CDR1 and CDR2 from the germline V gene are SGHAT and FQNNGV. V lost 5 bases and J 7 bases, leaving 23 bases between the germline ends. The CDR3 has 16 amino acids. CDR3 amino acids: CASSHIEAPLGSGYTF. The CDR3 coding sequence is TGTGCCAGCAGCCATATTGAGGCCCCCTTGGGGAGTGGCTACACCTTC.

The chain links TRBV7-9 to TRBJ1-6, with 9 bases that match TRBD1. Trimming cost V 6 bases and J 6 bases; bases outside gene matches: 3. The V gene's germline CDR1 is SEHNR and CDR2 FQNEAQ (reference sequence). The CDR3 loop spans 14 amino acids. Here the CDR3 DNA reads TGTGCCAGCAGAACGACAGGGGGTAATTCACCCCTCCACTTT. Protein: CASRTTGGNSPLHF.